This TCR beta chain is from a study of identical twins. Points from the study as a whole: Twins shared out-of-frame alpha sequences with excess low generation probability. The authors drew conclusions from cross-sectional statistical analysis rather than following the same donors.

There are a few counts of this clonotype. What it binds is unknown. TCRdb re-called the 5' RACE reads with MiXCR, one entry per CDR3 protein. The repertoire holds about 530,000 distinct CDR3 sequences, with about 22% as singletons. V trimming: 4 bases; J trimming: 3 bases; junction bases outside the gene matches: 4. CDR3 size: 14 residues. Germline CDR1 and CDR2: SGHRS and YFSETQ. The donors were all healthy and Caucasian. The same data also contributed to another study, on yellow fever vaccine responses in identical twins.

The sequence was obtained from a woman aged 18-29 years in good health. The sample taken for sequencing was CD4+ T cells sorted from blood. The chain couples TRBV5-1 to TRBJ2-7, with 10 nucleotides matching TRBD1. CDR3 amino acids: CASSGGQGYYEQYF. The DNA of the CDR3 is TGCGCCAGCAGCGGGGGACAGGGGTACTACGAGCAGTACTTC.